A single sample gave rise to the 4 T cell receptor beta chains below, sequenced in a study of blood T cell repertoires in COVID-19. Here immunoSEQ multiplex PCR was the method, and the copy in TCRdb shows in-frame clones only, minus some. The sample carries 380,000 or so clones, 70% to 90% recorded once. The material sequenced was PBMCs or T cells enriched from blood (not recorded which). Every receptor here comes from a woman aged 25-40 years with acute COVID-19.

The chain uses TRBV2 and TRBJ2-6, with TRBD2 matching over 8 bases. Germline-derived CDR1 and CDR2 are SNHLY and FYNNEI. The CDR3 consists of 15 residues. The V gene end was trimmed by 8 bases and the J gene end by 2 bases; junction bases not matched to a gene: 5. The CDR3 is CASRGGIPGANVLTF. CDR3 nucleotide sequence: TGTGCCAGCCGGGGGGGGATCCCTGGGGCCAACGTCCTGACTTTC.

J is TRBJ2-3 and V is TRBV9, with 7 nucleotides matching TRBD1. CDR3 length: 15 amino acids. Germline trimming cut 0 bases from V and 3 bases from J; bases unmatched to any gene: 4. Germline V gives CDR1 SGDLS, CDR2 YYNGEE. CDR3 sequence: CASSVGQGRTDTQYF. CDR3 nucleotides: TGTGCCAGCAGCGTAGGACAGGGTAGGACAGATACGCAGTATTTT.

J is TRBJ1-3 and V is TRBV4-3; D perhaps matches TRBD1 (6 bases). Germline values: CDR1 LGHNA, CDR2 YSLEER. V dropped 2 bases and J dropped 3 bases, with 14 bases sitting between them. There are 16 residues in the CDR3. CDR3 DNA sequence: TGCGCCAGCAGCCAATCGATACAGGGTTTTGGAAACACCATATATTTT. Amino acid sequence: CASSQSIQGFGNTIYF.

This chain connects TRBV19 to TRBJ2-7, with 15 bases identical to TRBD2. CDR3 length: 16 residues. Germline trimming cut 10 bases from V and 2 bases from J; bases unmatched to any gene: 9. Germline-derived CDR1 and CDR2 are LNHDA and SQIVND (reference sequence). CDR3 in amino acids: CATRTSGGASAYEQYF. CDR3 coding DNA: TGTGCCACCAGGACTAGCGGGGGGGCCTCGGCCTACGAGCAGTACTTC.